The 4 T cell receptor beta chains presented below share a single source sample, sequenced in a study of regulatory T cells in long-lasting Graves disease. Time point of the sample: newly diagnosed GD, antithyroid drugs for less than 3 months. With RNA extracted from PBMCs as input, the TCR library was made. CDR3 regions were amplified by Arm-PCR using iRepertoire HTBI primers to build TCR beta libraries. MiXCR was run by TCRdb on the multiplex PCR reads, yielding one entry per CDR3 protein. The top ten hold about 9.1% of the sample, which has about 540,000 distinct CDR3 sequences, less than 15% seen once. These records were also assigned to another study, of T cells in Graves' hyperthyroidism and ophthalmopathy.

Sequenced material: peripheral blood mononuclear cells (PBMCs), taken at new diagnosis, from a patient treated with antithyroid drugs. These receptors came from a man aged 25-40 years with Graves disease.

The genes are TRBV10-1 and TRBJ2-2; the D is unclear. Looked up from germline, CDR1 is WNHNN and CDR2 is SYGVQD (reference sequence). Trimming pared 6 bases from V and 7 bases from J, leaving 6 bases between. This CDR3 comprises 11 residues. As DNA, the CDR3 is TGCGCCAGCAGCGGCGGCGGGGAGCTGTTTTTT. As protein: CASSGGGELFF.

This clonotype was observed at least ten times. J is TRBJ1-2 and V is TRBV28; tentatively, D is TRBD1 (6 bases). The CDR3 is made up of 14 amino acids. V was clipped by 6 bases and J by 0 bases, with 11 bases between them. CDR1 and CDR2 from the germline V gene are MDHEN and SYDVKM. The CDR3 region is CASRVQGANYGYTF. CDR3 bases: TGTGCCAGCAGGGTACAGGGAGCTAACTATGGCTACACCTTC.

At least ten counts were recorded for this clonotype. The V call is TRBV30, the J call TRBJ1-5; D gene uncertain. The germline V and J ends were trimmed by 2 bases and 7 bases, with 12 bases remaining between them. CDR3 length: 13 residues. From germline, CDR1 is GTSNPN and CDR2 SVGIG (reference sequence). The CDR3 nucleotides are TGTGCCTGGAGTCCCGGGCCAAGCCAGCCCCAGCATTTT. As protein: CAWSPGPSQPQHF.

The chain has TRBV7-9 and TRBJ2-5; 15 bases align to TRBD2. V shed 5 bases, J shed 5 bases, and the junction held 6 bases outside the gene matches. The CDR3 has 16 residues. Germline assignment: CDR1 SEHNR and CDR2 FQNEAQ (reference sequence). Here the CDR3 reads CASSLGLAGGEETQYF. CDR3 nucleotide sequence: TGTGCCAGCAGCCTTGGACTAGCGGGAGGGGAGGAGACCCAGTACTTC.